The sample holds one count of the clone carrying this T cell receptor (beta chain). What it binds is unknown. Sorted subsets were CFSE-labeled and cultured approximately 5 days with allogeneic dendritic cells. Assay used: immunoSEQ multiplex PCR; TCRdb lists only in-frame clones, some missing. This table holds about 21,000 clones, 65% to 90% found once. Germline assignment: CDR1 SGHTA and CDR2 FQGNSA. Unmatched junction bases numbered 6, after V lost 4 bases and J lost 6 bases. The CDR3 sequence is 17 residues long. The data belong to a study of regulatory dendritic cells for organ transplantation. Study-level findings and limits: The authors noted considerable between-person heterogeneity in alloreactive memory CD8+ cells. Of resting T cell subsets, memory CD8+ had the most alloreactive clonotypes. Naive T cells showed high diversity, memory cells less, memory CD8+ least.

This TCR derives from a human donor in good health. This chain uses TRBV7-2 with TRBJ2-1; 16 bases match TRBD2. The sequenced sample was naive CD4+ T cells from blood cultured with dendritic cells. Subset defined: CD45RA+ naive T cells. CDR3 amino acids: CASSSPGTSGRGNEQFF. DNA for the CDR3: TGTGCCAGCAGCTCTCCCGGGACTAGCGGGAGGGGCAATGAGCAGTTCTTC.